This T cell receptor beta chain came from a study of identical twins. MiXCR was run by TCRdb on the 5' RACE reads, yielding one entry per CDR3 protein. The sample has a few hundred thousand distinct CDR3 sequences, roughly 9.9% seen once. Per the germline V gene, CDR1 is LNHNV and CDR2 is YYDKDF (reference sequence). The V end lost 0 bases, the J end lost 0 bases, and 12 bases lay between the germline ends. The CDR3 has 18 residues. Another study also made use of these data, one on yellow fever vaccine responses in identical twins.

Sequences were obtained from PBMCs. V is TRBV15 and J is TRBJ2-6; the D is unclear. The origin of this receptor is a woman between 18 and 29 years old in good health. CDR3 protein: CATSRDALARSGANVLTF. The CDR3 DNA reads as TGTGCCACCAGCAGAGATGCATTAGCCCGCTCTGGGGCCAACGTCCTGACTTTC.